One and the same sample provided the 3 T cell receptor beta chains below, sequenced in a study of cytomegalovirus exposure and HLA in healthy donors (dated by TCRdb to the late 2010s). Libraries were prepared through the immunoSEQ multiplex PCR assay. TCRdb stores this immuneACCESS table with in-frame sequences only. Part of the clones is absent; in the studies checked, under half of the shortfall reflects unresolved V genes, and no reason is known for the rest. The sample records about 68,000 clones, around 90% of which are singletons. The ten largest clones capture approximately 3.4% of the sample. The material sequenced was PBMCs. The receptors were sampled from a young man in good health and CMV-seronegative.

In its sample, this clone was seen once. V gene TRBV7-9 combines with J gene TRBJ1-2, with D maybe TRBD1 (5 bases). Trimming removed 0 bases from V and 8 bases from J, with 13 bases in between. The CDR3 runs to 14 residues. Germline CDR1 is SEHNR and CDR2 is FQNEAQ (reference sequence). The CDR3 region is CASSLAQGRGGYTF. In nucleotides, the CDR3 is TGTGCCAGCAGCTTAGCCCAGGGAAGGGGCGGCTACACCTTC.

This chain connects TRBV30 to TRBJ1-2, with D unresolved. The CDR3 runs to 12 residues. The V end lost 4 bases, the J end lost 6 bases, and 12 bases lay between the germline ends. Germline V gene sequence: CDR1 GTSNPN, CDR2 SVGIG (reference sequence). CDR3 loop: CAWTLGGHGYTF. The DNA of the CDR3 is TGTGCCTGGACCCTGGGTGGGCATGGCTACACCTTC.

The chain recombines TRBV4-3 with TRBJ2-7; tentative D call: TRBD2 (8 bases). CDR3 length equals 15 residues. Per germline, CDR1 LGHNA and CDR2 YSLEER. Trimming left V 1 base short and J 4 bases short, with 14 bases between. CDR3 protein: CASSQGVAGQYEQYF. The CDR3 DNA follows: TGCGCCAGCAGCCAAGGTGTAGCGGGACAGTACGAGCAGTACTTC.